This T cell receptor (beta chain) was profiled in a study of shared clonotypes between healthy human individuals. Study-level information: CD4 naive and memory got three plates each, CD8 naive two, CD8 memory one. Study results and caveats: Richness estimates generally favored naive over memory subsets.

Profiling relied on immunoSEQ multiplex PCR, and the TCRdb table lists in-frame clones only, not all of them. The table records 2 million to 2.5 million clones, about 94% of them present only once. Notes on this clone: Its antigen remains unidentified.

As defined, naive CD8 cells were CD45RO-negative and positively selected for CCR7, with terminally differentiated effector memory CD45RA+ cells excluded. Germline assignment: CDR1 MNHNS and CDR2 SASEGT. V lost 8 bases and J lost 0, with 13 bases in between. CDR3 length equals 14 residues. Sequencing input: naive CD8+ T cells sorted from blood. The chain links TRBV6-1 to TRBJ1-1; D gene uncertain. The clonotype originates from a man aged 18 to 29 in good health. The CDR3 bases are TGTGCCAGCCCCTCTATGGGGTTGAACACTGAAGCTTTCTTT. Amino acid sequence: CASPSMGLNTEAFF.